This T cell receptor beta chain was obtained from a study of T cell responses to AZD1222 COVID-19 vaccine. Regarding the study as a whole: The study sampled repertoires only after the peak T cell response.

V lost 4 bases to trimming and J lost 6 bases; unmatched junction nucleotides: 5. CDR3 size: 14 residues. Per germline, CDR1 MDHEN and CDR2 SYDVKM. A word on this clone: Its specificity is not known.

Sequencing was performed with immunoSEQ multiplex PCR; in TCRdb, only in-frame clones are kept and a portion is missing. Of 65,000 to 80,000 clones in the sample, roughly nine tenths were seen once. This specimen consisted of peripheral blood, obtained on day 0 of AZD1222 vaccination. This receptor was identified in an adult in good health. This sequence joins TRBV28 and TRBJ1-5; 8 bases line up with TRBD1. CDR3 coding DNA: TGTGCCAGCAGTTCAGGGGGCTCGATTCAGCCCCAGCATTTT. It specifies CASSSGGSIQPQHF. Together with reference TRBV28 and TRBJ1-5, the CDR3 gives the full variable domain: DVKVTQSSRYLVKRTGEKVFLECVQDMDHENMFWYRQDPGLGLRLIYFSYDVKMKEKGDIPEGYSVSREKKERFSLILESASTNQTSMYLCASSSGGSIQPQHFGDGTRLSIL.